The source of this T cell receptor beta chain is a study of control samples from healthy donors and cancer patients (dated by TCRdb to 2018 to 2021). The library was produced with the immunoSEQ multiplex PCR assay. Not all clones reach the TCRdb copy of this immuneACCESS table, which keeps in-frame sequences only. Checked studies attribute under half of the gap to unresolved V genes and leave the rest unexplained. The sample table lists about 120,000 clones, roughly 92% of them with a count of one. The ten top clones hold around 5.1% of the sample. In regard to this clone: The antigen it recognizes is unknown. Base qualities are not at hand, and no much larger clone is one base apart.

The TCR originated in a man aged 18 to 30 in good health. Sequencing was carried out using blood.

DNA sequence: TGTGCCAGCAGCTTAACTACAGGTACCTACGAGCAGTACTTC. This sequence encodes CASSLTTGTYEQYF. Here the chain combines TRBV7-2 and TRBJ2-7; a tentative D match to TRBD1 spans 5 bases. The germline V gene provides CDR1 SGHTA and CDR2 FQGNSA. V loses 2 bases, J loses 2 bases, and the germline ends lie 10 bases apart. Measured from the cysteine to the phenylalanine, the CDR3 is 14 residues long. Just the 42-base CDR3 DNA is kept, in frame starting at base 1. Reference TRBV7-2 and TRBJ2-7 genes cover what lies past the CDR3, so the full variable domain is GAGVSQSPSNKVTEKGKDVELRCDPISGHTALYWYRQSLGQGLEFLIYFQGNSAPDKSGLPSDRFSAERTGGSVSTLTIQRTQQEDSAVYLCASSLTTGTYEQYFGPGTRLTVT.